Here is one TCR beta chain with its context. The antigen is undetermined. One end of the junction fails to match germline, which may point to a read error. Joint extraction of RNA and DNA used roughly 19-33 mg of bulk tissue that was unsorted. The source of the sample is a study of tumor-infiltrating lymphocytes in primary liver carcinoma. About the study: Patients included men and women of 30 to 69 years. Read depth, roughly 3.5 to 7.5 million productive TCRbeta reads, did not differ significantly between tissues. General study results and limits: Pairs of tumor regions overlapped more than tumor-adjacent and tumor-blood pairs did.

TCR beta cDNA was prepared out of roughly 450 ng total RNA by means of a constant-region primer. Library construction for TCR beta comprised three nested multiplex PCR rounds performed with slightly modified ARM-PCR. A C-beta reverse primer was combined with TRBV1-TRBV30 forward primers in the first two PCR rounds, and each round had roughly 11 cycles. MiXCR, run by TCRdb on the multiplex PCR reads, gives a single entry per CDR3 protein. The sample consists of roughly 78,000 distinct CDR3 sequences, about two thirds of them appearing once. CDR3 length equals 11 residues. Germline V gives CDR1 WSHSY, CDR2 SAAADI.

The specimen was liver tumor tissue from sampling region 4. Subset in this sample: tumor region T4, right-lateral pole. This sequence was found in a woman aged 55-69 years with primary liver carcinoma and hepatitis B virus infection. This chain uses TRBV10-2 with TRBJ1-1; the D is unclear. The CDR3 spells CASSINTAAFF. The DNA of the CDR3 is TGCGCCAGCAGTATTAACACTGCAGCTTTCTTT.